The clone carrying this T cell receptor beta chain was seen only once. Its antigen is undetermined. The assay was immunoSEQ multiplex PCR, and TCRdb's table has in-frame clones only and misses some. The table includes approximately 61,000 clones, about four fifths detected once. The data were obtained in a study of OX40 agonist ivuxolimab in advanced cancers. Study-level background: Dose-escalation patients had hepatocellular carcinoma, melanoma, renal cell or head and neck cancer. Three patients had partial responses: one hepatocellular carcinoma, two cutaneous melanoma. The study's findings and limits: Clonal expansion from baseline to week 6 occurred in both CD4+ and CD8+ T cells. Several nonresponders also turned out to have low normalized T-cell clonal expansion.

This CDR3 comprises 14 residues. The ends were cut back, 6 bases at V and 2 bases at J, with 14 bases in the middle. Germline V gene lookup returns CDR1 MNHEY and CDR2 SMNVEV (reference sequence). The specimen was CD4+ or CD8+ T cells sorted from blood, collected in a trial of the OX40 agonist ivuxolimab. This receptor was taken from an adult with an advanced solid tumor such as melanoma, head and neck, liver or kidney cancer. The rearrangement links TRBV27 to TRBJ2-7; D unresolved. CDR3 region: CASSVASPPYEQYF. DNA for the CDR3: TGTGCCAGCAGCGTGGCATCTCCCCCCTACGAGCAGTACTTC.